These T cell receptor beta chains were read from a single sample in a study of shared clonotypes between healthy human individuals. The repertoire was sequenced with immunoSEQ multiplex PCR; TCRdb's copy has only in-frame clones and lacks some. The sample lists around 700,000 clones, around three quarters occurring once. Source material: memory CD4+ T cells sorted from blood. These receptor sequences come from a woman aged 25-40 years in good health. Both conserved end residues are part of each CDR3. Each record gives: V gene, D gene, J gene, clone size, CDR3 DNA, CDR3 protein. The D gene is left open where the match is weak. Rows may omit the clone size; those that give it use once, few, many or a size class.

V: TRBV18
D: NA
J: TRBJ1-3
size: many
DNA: TGTGCCAGCTCCCTAATGACCCGGATACGTTCTGGAAACACCATATATTTT
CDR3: CASSLMTRIRSGNTIYF

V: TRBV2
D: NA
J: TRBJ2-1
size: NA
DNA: TGTGCCAGCCACCGGGACATGCACAATGAGCAGTTCTTC
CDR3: CASHRDMHNEQFF

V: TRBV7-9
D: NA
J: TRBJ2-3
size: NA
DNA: TGTGCCAGCAGCACGACTAGGTCCGGGGATACGCAGTATTTT
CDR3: CASSTTRSGDTQYF

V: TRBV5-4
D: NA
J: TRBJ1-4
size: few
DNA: TGTGCCAGCAGCTTGGGGCAGGGGAGGGCTAATGAAAAACTGTTTTTT
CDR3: CASSLGQGRANEKLFF

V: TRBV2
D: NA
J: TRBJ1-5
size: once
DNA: TGTGCCAGCAGTCTTCGGGACCAGCCCCAGCATTTT
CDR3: CASSLRDQPQHF

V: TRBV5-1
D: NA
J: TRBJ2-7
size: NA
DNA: TGCGCCAGCAGCTTAACAGGGCACGAGCAGTACTTC
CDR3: CASSLTGHEQYF

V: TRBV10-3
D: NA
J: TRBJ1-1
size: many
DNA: TGTGCCATCAGCACAGGGCGCACTGAAGCTTTCTTT
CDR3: CAISTGRTEAFF

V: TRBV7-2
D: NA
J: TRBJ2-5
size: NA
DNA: TGTGCCAGCAGCTTAGATGGGCATAAAGAGACCCAGTACTTC
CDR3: CASSLDGHKETQYF

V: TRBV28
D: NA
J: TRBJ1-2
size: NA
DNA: TGTGCCAGGATACAGGATAACTATGGCTACACCTTC
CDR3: CARIQDNYGYTF

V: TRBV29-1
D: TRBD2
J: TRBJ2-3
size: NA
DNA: TGCAGCGTTGGGGGCGGGAGGGCCGACTTAACGGATACGCAGTATTTT
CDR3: CSVGGGRADLTDTQYF

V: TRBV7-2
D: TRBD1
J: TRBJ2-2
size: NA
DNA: TGTGCCAGCAGACGAAGCGGGACAGGGATGGCCGGGGAGCTGTTTTTT
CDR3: CASRRSGTGMAGELFF

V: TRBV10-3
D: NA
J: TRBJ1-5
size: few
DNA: TGTGCCATCAGCCAAGGGGGGAGCAATCAGCCCCAGCATTTT
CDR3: CAISQGGSNQPQHF

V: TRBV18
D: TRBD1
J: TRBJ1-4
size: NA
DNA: TGTGCCAGCTCGAACGACAGGGGGCAGTATGAAAAACTGTTTTTT
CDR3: CASSNDRGQYEKLFF

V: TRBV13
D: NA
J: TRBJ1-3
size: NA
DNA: TGTGCCAGCAGCCTAGACAGTACTGGAAACACCATATATTTT
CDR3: CASSLDSTGNTIYF

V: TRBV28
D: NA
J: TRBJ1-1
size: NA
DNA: TGTGCCAGCAGTTTATTAGTAGGTCGGGACCCTGAAGCTTTCTTT
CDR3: CASSLLVGRDPEAFF

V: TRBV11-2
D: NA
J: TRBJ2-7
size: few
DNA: TGTGCCAGCAGCTTAGAGCCCGGGACTCCCAAGTACTTC
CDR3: CASSLEPGTPKYF

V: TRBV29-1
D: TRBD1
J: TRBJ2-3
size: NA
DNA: TGCAGCGTTGGGGTGACAGGGGGCAGCGCAGATACGCAGTATTTT
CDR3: CSVGVTGGSADTQYF

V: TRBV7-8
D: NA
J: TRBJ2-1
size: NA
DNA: TGTGCCAGCAGCTTACGGGACATCTCCTACAATGAGCAGTTCTTC
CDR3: CASSLRDISYNEQFF

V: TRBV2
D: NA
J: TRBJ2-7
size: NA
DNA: TGTGCCAGCAGTGGTAGTTTAGCTCCCCTGGGTGAGCAGTACTTC
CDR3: CASSGSLAPLGEQYF

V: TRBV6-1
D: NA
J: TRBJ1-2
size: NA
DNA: TGTGCCAGCACTAGAGATGGTGGCTACACCTTC
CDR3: CASTRDGGYTF

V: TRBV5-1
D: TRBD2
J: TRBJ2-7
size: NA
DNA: TGCGCCAGTCGTAATCTAGCGGGAGTTGGCGAGCAGTACTTC
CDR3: CASRNLAGVGEQYF

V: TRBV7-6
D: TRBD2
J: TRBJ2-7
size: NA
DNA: TGTGCCAGCAGCCGGGGGGGCGTATACGAGCAGTACTTC
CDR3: CASSRGGVYEQYF

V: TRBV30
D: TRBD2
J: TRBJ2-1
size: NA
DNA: TGTGCCTGGACTGCTAGCGGGACTCGTGAGCAGTTCTTC
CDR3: CAWTASGTREQFF

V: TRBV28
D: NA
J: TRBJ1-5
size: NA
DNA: TGTGCCAGCAGAACCCGGGTGTATAGCAATCAGCCCCAGCATTTT
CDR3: CASRTRVYSNQPQHF

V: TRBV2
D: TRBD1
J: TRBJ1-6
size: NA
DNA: TGTGCCAGCAGTCCCCAACAGGGGAGTTTGGCTTCACCCCTCCACTTT
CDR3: CASSPQQGSLASPLHF

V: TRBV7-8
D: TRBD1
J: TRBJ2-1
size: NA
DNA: TGTGCCAGCAGCGGCCCGGGGACAGGGCTCAGGGATGAGCAGTTCTTC
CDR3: CASSGPGTGLRDEQFF

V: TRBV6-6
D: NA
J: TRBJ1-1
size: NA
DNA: TGTGCCAGCAGTTACGCGGCGGGCACTGAAGCTTTCTTT
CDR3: CASSYAAGTEAFF

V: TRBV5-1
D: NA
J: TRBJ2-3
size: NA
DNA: TGCGCCAGCAGCCCCGGTCATGAGGGGGATACGCAGTATTTT
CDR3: CASSPGHEGDTQYF